This T cell receptor beta chain originates from a study of blood T cell repertoires in COVID-19. Clones were sequenced by immunoSEQ multiplex PCR, and TCRdb holds only the in-frame ones, with some missing. The data hold some 190,000 clones, with approximately 85% observed a single time. CDR3 length: 16 residues. The V gene end was trimmed by 3 bases and the J gene end by 1 base; junction bases not matched to a gene: 6. Germline V gives CDR1 MDHEN, CDR2 SYDVKM. This chain joins TRBV28 and TRBJ2-5, with 9 bases identical to TRBD2. This TCR was sampled from a man at least 80 years old with COVID-19, enrolled during active disease. Sequenced sample: peripheral blood. The CDR3 here is CASSLRLAGTQETQYF. The CDR3 nucleotides are TGTGCCAGCAGTTTGAGGCTAGCGGGGACCCAAGAGACCCAGTACTTC.